This T cell receptor beta chain was captured by sequencing in a study of control samples from healthy donors and cancer patients. Produced via immunoSEQ multiplex PCR; TCRdb's table is partial and in-frame only. The table has 100,000 or so clones, approximately 91% seen once; the top ten hold around 0.9%. The CDR3 has 17 residues. Germline CDR1 and CDR2: SGHAT and FQNNGV. V dropped 0 bases and J dropped 7; count of bases not matched to a gene: 11. The clonotype was recovered from a woman aged 25-40 years in good health. This chain links TRBV11-2 with TRBJ1-4; TRBD1 matches 7 bases. The sample consisted of blood. CDR3 nucleotides: TGTGCCAGCAGCTTAGATATGGGGACAGCCAGGAGTGAAAAACTGTTTTTT. It encodes CASSLDMGTARSEKLFF.